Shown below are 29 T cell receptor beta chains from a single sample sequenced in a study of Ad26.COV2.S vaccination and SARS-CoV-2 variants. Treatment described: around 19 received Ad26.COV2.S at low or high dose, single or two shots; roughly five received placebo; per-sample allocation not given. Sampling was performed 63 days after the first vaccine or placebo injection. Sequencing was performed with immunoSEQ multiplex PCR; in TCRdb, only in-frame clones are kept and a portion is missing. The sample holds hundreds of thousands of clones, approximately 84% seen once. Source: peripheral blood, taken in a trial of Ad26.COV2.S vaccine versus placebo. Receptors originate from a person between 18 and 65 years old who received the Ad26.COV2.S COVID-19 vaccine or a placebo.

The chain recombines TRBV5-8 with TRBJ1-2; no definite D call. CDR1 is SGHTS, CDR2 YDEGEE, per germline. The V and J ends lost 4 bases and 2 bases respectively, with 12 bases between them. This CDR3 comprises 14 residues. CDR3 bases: TGTGCCAGCAGCCCTTGGACTGACAACTATGGCTACACCTTC. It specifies CASSPWTDNYGYTF.

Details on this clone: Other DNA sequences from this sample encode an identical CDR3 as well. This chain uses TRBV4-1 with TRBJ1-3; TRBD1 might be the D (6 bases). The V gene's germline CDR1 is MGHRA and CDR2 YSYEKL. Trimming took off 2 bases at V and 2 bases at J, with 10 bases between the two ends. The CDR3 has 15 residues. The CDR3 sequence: CASSQQDSPGNTIYF. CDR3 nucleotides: TGCGCCAGCAGCCAACAGGACAGCCCTGGAAACACCATATATTTT.

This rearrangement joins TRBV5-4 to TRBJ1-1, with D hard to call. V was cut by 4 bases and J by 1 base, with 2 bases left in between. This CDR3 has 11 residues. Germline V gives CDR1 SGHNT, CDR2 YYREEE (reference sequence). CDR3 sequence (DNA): TGTGCCAGCAGCCGGAACACTGAAGCTTTCTTT. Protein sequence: CASSRNTEAFF. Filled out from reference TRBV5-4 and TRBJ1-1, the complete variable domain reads ETGVTQSPTHLIKTRGQQVTLRCSSQSGHNTVSWYQQALGQGPQFIFQYYREEENGRGNFPPRFSGLQFPNYSSELNVNALELDDSALYLCASSRNTEAFFGQGTRLTVV.

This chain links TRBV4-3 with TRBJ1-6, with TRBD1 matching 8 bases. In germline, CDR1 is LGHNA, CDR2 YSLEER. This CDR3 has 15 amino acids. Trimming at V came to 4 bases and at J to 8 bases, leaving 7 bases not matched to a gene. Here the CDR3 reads CASSLQTGGDSPLHF. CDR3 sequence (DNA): TGCGCCAGCAGCCTTCAAACAGGGGGGGATTCACCCCTCCACTTT.

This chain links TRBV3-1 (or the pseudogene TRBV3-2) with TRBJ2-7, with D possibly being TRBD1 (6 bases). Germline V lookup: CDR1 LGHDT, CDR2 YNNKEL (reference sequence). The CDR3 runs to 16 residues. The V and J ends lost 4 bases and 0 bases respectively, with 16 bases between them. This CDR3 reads CASSPQRDTCSYEQYF. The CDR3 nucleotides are TGTGCCAGCAGCCCTCAGAGGGACACCTGCTCCTACGAGCAGTACTTC.

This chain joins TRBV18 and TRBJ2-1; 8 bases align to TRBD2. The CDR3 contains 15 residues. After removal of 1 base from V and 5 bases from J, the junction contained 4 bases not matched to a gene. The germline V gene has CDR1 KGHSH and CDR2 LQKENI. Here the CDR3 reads CASSPRRAGDNEQFF. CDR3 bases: TGTGCCAGCTCACCACGGCGAGCGGGGGACAATGAGCAGTTCTTC.

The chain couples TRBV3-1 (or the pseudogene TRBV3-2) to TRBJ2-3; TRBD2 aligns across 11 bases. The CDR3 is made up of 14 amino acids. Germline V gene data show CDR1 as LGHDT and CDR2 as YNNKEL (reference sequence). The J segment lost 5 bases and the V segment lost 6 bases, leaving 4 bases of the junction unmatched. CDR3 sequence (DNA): TGTGCCAGCAGAACAGGACTAGCGGGAGATACGCAGTATTTT. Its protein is CASRTGLAGDTQYF.

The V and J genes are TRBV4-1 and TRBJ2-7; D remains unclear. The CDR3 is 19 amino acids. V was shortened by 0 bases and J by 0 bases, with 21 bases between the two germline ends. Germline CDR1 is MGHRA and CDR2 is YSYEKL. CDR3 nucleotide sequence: TGCGCCAGCAGCCAAGATAGTCGGTCCGGGTACCGCAGCTCCTACGAGCAGTACTTC. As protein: CASSQDSRSGYRSSYEQYF.

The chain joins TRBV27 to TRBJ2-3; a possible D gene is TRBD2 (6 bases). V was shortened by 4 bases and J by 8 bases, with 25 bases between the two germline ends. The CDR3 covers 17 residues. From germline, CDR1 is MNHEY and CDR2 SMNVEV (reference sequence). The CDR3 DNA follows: TGTGCCAGCAGTTCATATAGGGCGGGGAGGCCCCTGAGTACGCAGTATTTT. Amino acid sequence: CASSSYRAGRPLSTQYF.

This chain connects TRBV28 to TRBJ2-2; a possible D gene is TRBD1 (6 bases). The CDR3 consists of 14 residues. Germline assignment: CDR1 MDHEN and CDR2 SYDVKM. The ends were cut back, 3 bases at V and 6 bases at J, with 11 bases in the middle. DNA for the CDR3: TGTGCCAGCAGTTTGCCGAACAGGGCCGGGGAGCTGTTTTTT. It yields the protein CASSLPNRAGELFF. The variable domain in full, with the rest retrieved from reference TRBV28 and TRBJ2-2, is DVKVTQSSRYLVKRTGEKVFLECVQDMDHENMFWYRQDPGLGLRLIYFSYDVKMKEKGDIPEGYSVSREKKERFSLILESASTNQTSMYLCASSLPNRAGELFFGEGSRLTVL.

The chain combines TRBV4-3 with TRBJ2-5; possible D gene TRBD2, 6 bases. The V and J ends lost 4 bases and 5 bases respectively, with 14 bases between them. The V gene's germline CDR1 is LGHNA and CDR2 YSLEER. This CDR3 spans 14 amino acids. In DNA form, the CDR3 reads TGCGCCAGCAGCCGAGAAACTAGCTCGGAGACCCAGTACTTC. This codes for CASSRETSSETQYF.

CDR3 sequence (DNA): TGTGCCAGCAGCTTGCAAGGGAAGGGCAATGAGCAGTTCTTC. Translating gives CASSLQGKGNEQFF. The chain is built from TRBV5-4 and TRBJ2-1, with D unresolved. The V end lost 1 base, the J end lost 6 bases, and 11 bases lay between the germline ends. The CDR3 has 14 residues. Germline V gives CDR1 SGHNT, CDR2 YYREEE (reference sequence). The variable domain in full, with the rest retrieved from reference TRBV5-4 and TRBJ2-1, is ETGVTQSPTHLIKTRGQQVTLRCSSQSGHNTVSWYQQALGQGPQFIFQYYREEENGRGNFPPRFSGLQFPNYSSELNVNALELDDSALYLCASSLQGKGNEQFFGPGTRLTVL.

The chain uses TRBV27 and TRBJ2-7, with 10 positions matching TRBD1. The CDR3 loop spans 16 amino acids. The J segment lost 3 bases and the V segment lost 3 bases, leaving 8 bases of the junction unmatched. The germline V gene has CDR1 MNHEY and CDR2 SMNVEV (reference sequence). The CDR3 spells CASSFYGTGENYEQYF. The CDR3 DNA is TGTGCCAGCAGTTTCTACGGGACAGGGGAAAACTACGAGCAGTACTTC.

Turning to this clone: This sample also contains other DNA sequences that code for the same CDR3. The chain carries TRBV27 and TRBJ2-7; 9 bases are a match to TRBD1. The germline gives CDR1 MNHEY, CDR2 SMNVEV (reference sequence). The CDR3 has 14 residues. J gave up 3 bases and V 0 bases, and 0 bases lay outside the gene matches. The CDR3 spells CASSLSDRGYEQYF. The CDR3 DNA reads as TGTGCCAGCAGTTTATCGGACAGGGGCTACGAGCAGTACTTC.

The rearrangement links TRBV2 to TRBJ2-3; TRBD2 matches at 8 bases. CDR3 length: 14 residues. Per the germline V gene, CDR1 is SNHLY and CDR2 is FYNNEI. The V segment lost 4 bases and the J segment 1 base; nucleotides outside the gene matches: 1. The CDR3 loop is CASSGSGGTDTQYF. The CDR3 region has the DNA TGTGCCAGCAGTGGTAGCGGGGGCACAGATACGCAGTATTTT.

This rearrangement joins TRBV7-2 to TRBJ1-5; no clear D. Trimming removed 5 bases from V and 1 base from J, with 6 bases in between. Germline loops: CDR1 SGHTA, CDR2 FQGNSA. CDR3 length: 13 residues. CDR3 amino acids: CASSLQSNQPQHF. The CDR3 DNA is TGTGCCAGCAGCCTTCAGAGCAATCAGCCCCAGCATTTT.

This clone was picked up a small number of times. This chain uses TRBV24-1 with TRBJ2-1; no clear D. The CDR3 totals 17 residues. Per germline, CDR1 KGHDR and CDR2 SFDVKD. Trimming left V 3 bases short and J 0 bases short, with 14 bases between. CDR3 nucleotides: TGTGCCACCAGTGATCCGGTTCAAAGCGCCTCCTACAATGAGCAGTTCTTC. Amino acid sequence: CATSDPVQSASYNEQFF.

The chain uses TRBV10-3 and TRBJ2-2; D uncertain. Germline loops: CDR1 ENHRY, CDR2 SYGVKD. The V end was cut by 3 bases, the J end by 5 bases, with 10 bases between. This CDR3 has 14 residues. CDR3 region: CAISESPFTGELFF. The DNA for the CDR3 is TGTGCCATCAGTGAATCACCTTTTACCGGGGAGCTGTTTTTT.

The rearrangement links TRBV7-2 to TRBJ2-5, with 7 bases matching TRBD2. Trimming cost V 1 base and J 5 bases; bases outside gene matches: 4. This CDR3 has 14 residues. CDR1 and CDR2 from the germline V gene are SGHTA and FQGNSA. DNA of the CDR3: TGTGCCAGCAGCTTAGTAAAGGGAGGGGAGACCCAGTACTTC. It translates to CASSLVKGGETQYF.

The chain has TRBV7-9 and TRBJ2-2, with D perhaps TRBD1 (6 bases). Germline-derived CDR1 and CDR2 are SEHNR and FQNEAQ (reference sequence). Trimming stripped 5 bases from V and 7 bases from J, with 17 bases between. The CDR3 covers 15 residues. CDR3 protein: CASSTLAGAGGELFF. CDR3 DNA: TGTGCCAGCAGCACCCTTGCAGGGGCCGGCGGGGAGCTGTTTTTT.

CDR3 DNA: TGTGCCAGCAGCACTACGTGGGATACCGGGGAGCTGTTTTTT. Translation: CASSTTWDTGELFF. The genes are TRBV3-1 (or the pseudogene TRBV3-2) and TRBJ2-2; D unclear. V shed 5 bases and J shed 5 bases, with 12 bases lying between them. CDR3 size: 14 residues. Germline V gene sequence: CDR1 LGHDT, CDR2 YNNKEL (reference sequence).

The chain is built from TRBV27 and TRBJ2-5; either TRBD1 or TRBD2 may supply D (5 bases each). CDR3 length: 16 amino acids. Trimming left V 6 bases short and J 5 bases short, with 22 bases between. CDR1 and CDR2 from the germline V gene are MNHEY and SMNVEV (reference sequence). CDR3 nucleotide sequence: TGTGCCAGCAGCGAACTACGGGGATCTAAGGGGGAGACCCAGTACTTC. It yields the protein CASSELRGSKGETQYF.

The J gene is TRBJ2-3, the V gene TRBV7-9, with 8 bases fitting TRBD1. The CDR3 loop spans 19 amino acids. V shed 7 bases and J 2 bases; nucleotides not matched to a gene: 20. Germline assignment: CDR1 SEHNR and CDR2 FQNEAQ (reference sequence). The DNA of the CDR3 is TGTGCCAGCACCGAACCCACCCCCGAGGCAGGGGGCTTCACAGATACGCAGTATTTT. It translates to CASTEPTPEAGGFTDTQYF. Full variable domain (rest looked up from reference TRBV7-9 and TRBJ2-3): DTGVSQNPRHKITKRGQNVTFRCDPISEHNRLYWYRQTLGQGPEFLTYFQNEAQLEKSRLLSDRFSAERPKGSFSTLEIQRTEQGDSAMYLCASTEPTPEAGGFTDTQYFGPGTRLTVL.

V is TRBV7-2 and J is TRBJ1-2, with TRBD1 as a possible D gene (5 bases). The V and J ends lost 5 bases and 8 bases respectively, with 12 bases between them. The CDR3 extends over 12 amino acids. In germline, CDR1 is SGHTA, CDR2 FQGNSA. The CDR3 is CASSAGLGGYTF. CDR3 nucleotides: TGTGCCAGCAGCGCGGGACTGGGGGGCTACACCTTC.

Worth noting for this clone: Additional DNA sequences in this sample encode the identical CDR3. DNA for the CDR3: TGTGCCAGCAGCCTGGGACTAGCGGGAGCAAACACCGGGGAGCTGTTTTTT. This translates into CASSLGLAGANTGELFF. The chain employs TRBV28 and TRBJ2-2, with TRBD2 identical over 14 bases. The CDR3 length is 17 residues. Trimming took 6 bases from V and 2 from J; bases not matched to a gene: 5. Germline CDR1 is MDHEN and CDR2 is SYDVKM. Using reference TRBV28 and TRBJ2-2 for the parts outside the CDR3, the full variable domain is DVKVTQSSRYLVKRTGEKVFLECVQDMDHENMFWYRQDPGLGLRLIYFSYDVKMKEKGDIPEGYSVSREKKERFSLILESASTNQTSMYLCASSLGLAGANTGELFFGEGSRLTVL.

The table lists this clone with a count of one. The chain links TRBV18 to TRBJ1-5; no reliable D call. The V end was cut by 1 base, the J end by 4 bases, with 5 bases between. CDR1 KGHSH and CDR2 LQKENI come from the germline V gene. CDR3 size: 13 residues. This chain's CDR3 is CASSPQANQPQHF. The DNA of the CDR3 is TGTGCCAGCTCACCACAGGCTAATCAGCCCCAGCATTTT.

The CDR3 DNA reads as TGCGCCAGCAGTGAAGCGTCATCGGGGGATTGGGGAATTAATCAGCCCCAGCATTTT. Translating gives CASSEASSGDWGINQPQHF. The V gene is TRBV10-2, the J gene TRBJ1-5, with D perhaps matching TRBD1 (5 bases). The CDR3 consists of 19 residues. The germline V gene has CDR1 WSHSY and CDR2 SAAADI. Trimming took 3 bases from V and 4 from J, leaving 25 bases between them.

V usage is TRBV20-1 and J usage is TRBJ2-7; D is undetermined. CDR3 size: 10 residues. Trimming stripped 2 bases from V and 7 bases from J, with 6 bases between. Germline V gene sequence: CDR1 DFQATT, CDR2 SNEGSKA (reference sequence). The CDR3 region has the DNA TGCAGTGCTAGACGTTCGGAGCAGTACTTC. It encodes CSARRSEQYF.

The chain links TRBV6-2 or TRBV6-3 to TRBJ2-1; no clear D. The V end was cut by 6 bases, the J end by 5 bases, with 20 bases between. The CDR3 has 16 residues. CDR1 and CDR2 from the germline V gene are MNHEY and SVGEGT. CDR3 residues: CASSSIATLIDNEQFF. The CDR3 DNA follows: TGTGCCAGCAGCTCCATCGCTACCCTGATTGACAATGAGCAGTTCTTC.